A selection of T cell receptor beta chains follows, all from one sample in a study of T cells in Graves' hyperthyroidism and ophthalmopathy. Each CDR3 protein gets one entry after TCRdb re-called the multiplex PCR reads with MiXCR. The data contain 380,000 or so distinct CDR3 sequences, roughly 14% of them seen just once; the ten biggest clones take up 20% to 25%. The source material was blood. The source of these receptors is a woman in her 30s with Graves' hyperthyroidism. CDR3s include the opening cysteine and the closing phenylalanine or tryptophan. Fields, in order: clone size, D gene, V gene, J gene, CDR3 DNA, CDR3 protein. D genes are given only for firm matches. The size field is filled for only some rows; it gives once, few, many or a size class.

size: many
D: TRBD1
V: TRBV20-1
J: TRBJ1-2
DNA: TGCAGTGCTAGAGATCCAGGACAGGGACGAAACTATGGCTACACCTTC
CDR3: CSARDPGQGRNYGYTF

size: many
D: NA
V: TRBV28
J: TRBJ1-5
DNA: TGTGCCAGCAGTTTATCTCAGAGCAATCAGCCCCAGCATTTT
CDR3: CASSLSQSNQPQHF

size: NA
D: NA
V: TRBV6-1
J: TRBJ2-5
DNA: TGTGCCAGCAGCGCGATGATCCGAGTGGCCCAAGAGACCCAGTACTTC
CDR3: CASSAMIRVAQETQYF

size: few
D: NA
V: TRBV20-1
J: TRBJ2-7
DNA: TGCAGTGCCGCTGAGTGGGCAGCCTACGAGCAGTACTTC
CDR3: CSAAEWAAYEQYF

size: many
D: TRBD1
V: TRBV12-3/TRBV12-4
J: TRBJ1-4
DNA: TGTGCCAGCAGTCTACGACAGGGGTATAATGAAAAACTGTTTTTT
CDR3: CASSLRQGYNEKLFF

size: many
D: NA
V: TRBV28
J: TRBJ2-5
DNA: TGTGCCAGCAGTTTAATCTCGGCAGGGCCAGAGACCCAGTACTTC
CDR3: CASSLISAGPETQYF

size: many
D: NA
V: TRBV28
J: TRBJ1-1
DNA: TGTGCCAGCAGCCGGCCGGGGGCCGCTGAAGCTTTCTTT
CDR3: CASSRPGAAEAFF

size: many
D: TRBD1
V: TRBV20-1
J: TRBJ1-2
DNA: TGCAGTGCTAGGCGACAGGGAGGCGGCTACACCTTC
CDR3: CSARRQGGGYTF

size: many
D: TRBD1
V: TRBV11-1
J: TRBJ2-3
DNA: TGTGCCAGCAGCTTTCGGACAGGGAGGCCGACAGATACGCAGTATTTT
CDR3: CASSFRTGRPTDTQYF

size: many
D: NA
V: TRBV28
J: TRBJ2-1
DNA: TGTGCCAGCAGCTTCACGGTCTTC
CDR3: CASSFTVF

size: NA
D: NA
V: TRBV12-3/TRBV12-4
J: TRBJ2-7
DNA: TGTGCCAGCAGTTCTACTAGCCAGTCCTACGAGCAGTACTTC
CDR3: CASSSTSQSYEQYF

size: few
D: NA
V: TRBV27
J: TRBJ2-7
DNA: TGTGCCAGCAGTTTAACATACGGCTACGAGCAGTACTTC
CDR3: CASSLTYGYEQYF

size: many
D: NA
V: TRBV28
J: TRBJ2-2
DNA: TGTGCCAGCAGTTGGTCCACCCCCGGGGAGCTGTTTTTT
CDR3: CASSWSTPGELFF

size: NA
D: TRBD1
V: TRBV28
J: TRBJ2-4
DNA: TGTGCCAGCAGTTTAAGCAGGGGGCAAAACATTCAGTACTTC
CDR3: CASSLSRGQNIQYF

size: few
D: NA
V: TRBV20-1
J: TRBJ1-6
DNA: TGCAGTGCTAGAGATCCGGCGAATTCACCCCTCCACTTT
CDR3: CSARDPANSPLHF

size: many
D: NA
V: TRBV11-2
J: TRBJ2-5
DNA: TGTGCCAGCAGCTTAGAGGCAGCCGTCGGGGAGACCCAGTACTTC
CDR3: CASSLEAAVGETQYF

size: many
D: TRBD1
V: TRBV7-2
J: TRBJ1-3
DNA: TGTGCCAGCAGCTTAGCGGGACAGGGGGGAAACACCATATATTTT
CDR3: CASSLAGQGGNTIYF

size: few
D: TRBD1
V: TRBV7-2
J: TRBJ1-1
DNA: TGTGCCAGCAGCCCGCTTGACAGGGGCAACATGAACACTGAAGCTTTCTTT
CDR3: CASSPLDRGNMNTEAFF

size: NA
D: NA
V: TRBV28
J: TRBJ1-6
DNA: TGTGCCAGCAGTTACTTTTGGGTTAAGTCCTATAATTCACCCCTCCACTTT
CDR3: CASSYFWVKSYNSPLHF

size: many
D: NA
V: TRBV5-6
J: TRBJ2-5
DNA: TGTGCCAGCACCCCGCGGGAAGAGACCCAGTACTTC
CDR3: CASTPREETQYF

size: NA
D: NA
V: TRBV29-1
J: TRBJ2-4
DNA: TGCAGCGCGCTAGCCAAAAACATTCAGTACTTC
CDR3: CSALAKNIQYF

size: few
D: NA
V: TRBV28
J: TRBJ1-6
DNA: TGTGCCAGCAGCCCTCGGGGGCGGGACTTTAATTCACCCCTCCACTTT
CDR3: CASSPRGRDFNSPLHF

size: NA
D: NA
V: TRBV20-1
J: TRBJ1-6
DNA: TGCAGTGCTAGGTTGGACAACTATAATTCACCCCTCCACTTT
CDR3: CSARLDNYNSPLHF

size: NA
D: NA
V: TRBV30
J: TRBJ2-7
DNA: TGTGCCTGGAGTGTCCCGAGACCCTACGAGCAGTACTTC
CDR3: CAWSVPRPYEQYF

size: NA
D: TRBD1
V: TRBV12-3/TRBV12-4
J: TRBJ2-1
DNA: TGTGCCAGCAGACCCGGGACAGGGGGTTTGGCGGGAGGCTACAATGAGCAGTTCTTC
CDR3: CASRPGTGGLAGGYNEQFF

size: NA
D: NA
V: TRBV29-1
J: TRBJ2-3
DNA: TGCAGCGTTGAGCTTGAGGGTGGGACGCAGTATTTT
CDR3: CSVELEGGTQYF

size: many
D: TRBD1
V: TRBV12-3/TRBV12-4
J: TRBJ2-7
DNA: TGTGCCAGCAGTTCAGGCCGGGACAGCCGTACCTACGAGCAGTACTTC
CDR3: CASSSGRDSRTYEQYF

size: NA
D: NA
V: TRBV20-1
J: TRBJ1-3
DNA: TGCAGTGCTAGAGATTGGTTCGGGGGGCTTACCACTGGAAACACCATATATTTT
CDR3: CSARDWFGGLTTGNTIYF

size: NA
D: TRBD1
V: TRBV12-3/TRBV12-4
J: TRBJ2-5
DNA: TGTGCCAGCAGTTTAGACCGGTGGGACAGGGGGAGTTCAGAGACCCAGTACTTC
CDR3: CASSLDRWDRGSSETQYF

size: NA
D: TRBD2
V: TRBV5-1
J: TRBJ2-5
DNA: TGCGCCAGCAGCTTGGGAGAGACTAGCGGGAGTGGAGAGACCCAGTACTTC
CDR3: CASSLGETSGSGETQYF

size: few
D: NA
V: TRBV6-5
J: TRBJ1-1
DNA: TGTGCCAGCAGTTACGTTTTTTTCTTAAGGGGGGCGCGGGATTCCACTGAAGCTTTCTTT
CDR3: CASSYVFFLRGARDSTEAFF

size: few
D: NA
V: TRBV5-1
J: TRBJ2-7
DNA: TGCGCCAGCAGCTTACTACCACAGGGTAACGAGCAGTACTTC
CDR3: CASSLLPQGNEQYF

size: many
D: TRBD2
V: TRBV6-2/TRBV6-3
J: TRBJ2-2
DNA: TGTGCCAGCAGTCAAGACCTAGCGGGATACACCGGGGAGCTGTTTTTT
CDR3: CASSQDLAGYTGELFF

size: NA
D: NA
V: TRBV7-9
J: TRBJ1-2
DNA: TGTGCCAGCAGCTTTCCGATCGAGAACTATGGCTACACCTTC
CDR3: CASSFPIENYGYTF

size: many
D: TRBD2
V: TRBV6-1
J: TRBJ2-1
DNA: TGTGCCAGCACGGGAGGACCCTACAATGAGCAGTTCTTC
CDR3: CASTGGPYNEQFF

size: NA
D: TRBD2
V: TRBV30
J: TRBJ2-1
DNA: TGTGCCTGGAGTTCCGGGACTAGCGGGAGGAGGTTAAATGAGCAGTTCTTC
CDR3: CAWSSGTSGRRLNEQFF

size: few
D: NA
V: TRBV3-1
J: TRBJ2-7
DNA: TGTGCCAGCAGCCTACACGAAAGCTCCTACGAGCAGTACTTC
CDR3: CASSLHESSYEQYF

size: many
D: TRBD2
V: TRBV20-1
J: TRBJ2-7
DNA: TGCAGTGCTAGTTTAGGAGCGGGAAACTACGAGCAGTACTTC
CDR3: CSASLGAGNYEQYF

size: many
D: NA
V: TRBV27
J: TRBJ2-1
DNA: TGTGCCAGCGCCCGACAGACCGACAATGAGCAGTTCTTC
CDR3: CASARQTDNEQFF

size: few
D: NA
V: TRBV19
J: TRBJ2-6
DNA: TGTGCCAGCGCGACCGCTCACTCTGGGGCCAACGTCCTGACTTTC
CDR3: CASATAHSGANVLTF

size: many
D: NA
V: TRBV7-3
J: TRBJ2-3
DNA: TGTGCCAGCAGCTTAGGAGGGAGAAACACAGATACGCAGTATTTT
CDR3: CASSLGGRNTDTQYF

size: NA
D: NA
V: TRBV14
J: TRBJ2-1
DNA: TGTGCCAGCAGCCAACCGACGGGTGAGCAGTTCTTC
CDR3: CASSQPTGEQFF

size: many
D: NA
V: TRBV7-9
J: TRBJ2-7
DNA: TGTGCCAGCAGCTCGACAAAGAGCTCCTACGAGCAGTACTTC
CDR3: CASSSTKSSYEQYF

size: NA
D: TRBD1
V: TRBV19
J: TRBJ1-5
DNA: TGTGCCAGTAGTATAGCGGGACAGGGGAGCAATCAGCCCCAGCATTTT
CDR3: CASSIAGQGSNQPQHF

size: NA
D: TRBD2
V: TRBV4-2
J: TRBJ2-7
DNA: TGTGCTAGCAGCCAAGTACCTGGTTGGGAGGGAGACTCCTACGAGCAGTACTTC
CDR3: CASSQVPGWEGDSYEQYF

size: many
D: TRBD2
V: TRBV29-1
J: TRBJ2-7
DNA: TGCAGCGTTGAAGCTGGGAGCGGGAGGGCCCTCGGAGAGCAGTACTTC
CDR3: CSVEAGSGRALGEQYF

size: few
D: NA
V: TRBV19
J: TRBJ1-5
DNA: TGTGCCAGTAGTATAGGGGACTATAGCAATCAGCCCCAGCATTTT
CDR3: CASSIGDYSNQPQHF

size: NA
D: NA
V: TRBV7-9
J: TRBJ2-7
DNA: TGTGCCAGCAGCTTAGAAAAATACGAGCAGTACTTC
CDR3: CASSLEKYEQYF

size: many
D: NA
V: TRBV24-1
J: TRBJ1-1
DNA: TGTGCCACCAGTGATTTTACGAATGAAGCTTTCTTT
CDR3: CATSDFTNEAFF

size: many
D: NA
V: TRBV20-1
J: TRBJ2-7
DNA: TGCAGTGCTAGAGAACCTACAGGGCTCGAGCAGTACTTC
CDR3: CSAREPTGLEQYF

size: many
D: TRBD2
V: TRBV20-1
J: TRBJ2-7
DNA: TGCAGTGCCCAACCCGGGACTAGCGGGAGGTACTTCTCCTACGAGCAGTACTTC
CDR3: CSAQPGTSGRYFSYEQYF

size: NA
D: NA
V: TRBV4-3
J: TRBJ2-7
DNA: TGCGCCAGCAGCCAAGCCAGACAGCGCGAGCAGTACTTC
CDR3: CASSQARQREQYF

size: few
D: NA
V: TRBV7-9
J: TRBJ1-2
DNA: TGTGCCAGCAGCTTAGCGCAGGCAGGGAACTATGGCTACACCTTC
CDR3: CASSLAQAGNYGYTF